This entry concerns a single TCR beta chain. Germline values: CDR1 MNHEY, CDR2 SVGAGI. This CDR3 has 14 residues. Losses at the gene ends were 6 bases for V and 4 bases for J; bases not matched to a gene: 6. As originally analysed: Using reference gene primer amplification, nucleated cell counts were estimated. Sequenced by immunoSEQ multiplex PCR; TCRdb stores in-frame clones only, minus some. V, J and clone size reflect that table, while D and trimming were determined from the DNA. The table shows 220,000 or so clones, with approximately 80% occurring only once. This entry comes from a study of blood T cell repertoires in COVID-19. Study summary: Samples taken during acute and convalescent COVID-19 were collected in the United States, Italy and Spain. PBMCs, B-cell-depleted T cells, or T cells provided the cDNA or gDNA that made up the material.

This sequence was found in a woman aged 60-75 years who had recovered from COVID-19. This chain connects TRBV6-5 to TRBJ2-5; 9 positions match TRBD1. Source material: peripheral blood. The CDR3 sequence is CASRVDRGVETQYF. In nucleotides, the CDR3 is TGTGCCAGCAGGGTGGACAGGGGCGTAGAGACCCAGTACTTC.